This is a list of T cell receptor beta chains from one sample in a study of technical replicates of blood from several donors. The table came from immunoSEQ multiplex PCR; TCRdb's copy has only in-frame clones and leaves some out. There are around 80,000 clones in the sample; roughly 98% occur only once, and approximately 0.15% lies in the top ten. Specimen: T cells isolated from PBMCs. Receptors originate from a human donor in good health. Both conserved end residues are trimmed from each CDR3. Not every row has a clone size; where given, it reads once, few, many or a size class.

size	V	J	CDR3
-	TRBV28	TRBJ2-3	ASSSLLAGDIDTQY
-	TRBV7-8	TRBJ1-1	ASSLVAGYLPIGYTEAF
-	TRBV7-2	TRBJ2-1	ASRNPGLAGANEQF
-	TRBV5-1	TRBJ2-2	ASSPATGGPNTGELF
-	TRBV5-4	TRBJ2-7	ASSPDNSYEQY
-	TRBV7-9	TRBJ1-1	ASSSPPLQGRTHNEAF
-	TRBV11-2	TRBJ2-7	ASSLPSGISYEQY
-	TRBV13	TRBJ1-1	ASSFGVGLEISSF
-	TRBV4-1	TRBJ1-5	ASSEWGQGNQPQH
once	TRBV27	TRBJ1-2	ASSSLDRAGYGYT
-	TRBV4-1	TRBJ2-5	ASSQDGGAGRYQETQY
-	TRBV11-3	TRBJ2-3	ASSFLGQGARDTQY
-	TRBV30	TRBJ2-3	AWRIVAGGPSTDTQY
-	TRBV4-2	TRBJ2-5	ASSPQRSLGVGETQY
-	TRBV7-9	TRBJ2-3	ASSYPGGAGSTDTQY
-	TRBV19	TRBJ1-3	ATKRDRDFVSGNTIY
-	TRBV19	TRBJ1-4	ASSASGTGSEKLF
once	TRBV27	TRBJ2-7	ASSRLSSGSWDEQY
-	TRBV27	TRBJ2-7	ASSLKLSGAIYEQY
once	TRBV29-1	TRBJ2-5	SVVRGQETQY
-	TRBV14	TRBJ1-6	ASSQGGTTGMGNSPLH
-	TRBV7-9	TRBJ2-5	ASSLMQVQETQY